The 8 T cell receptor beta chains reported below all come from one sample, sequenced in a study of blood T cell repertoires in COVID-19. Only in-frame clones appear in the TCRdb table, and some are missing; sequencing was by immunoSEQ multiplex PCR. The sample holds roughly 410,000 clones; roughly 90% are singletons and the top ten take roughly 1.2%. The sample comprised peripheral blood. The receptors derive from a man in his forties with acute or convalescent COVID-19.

The CDR3 DNA follows: TGTGCCAGCCGAGAGCAGGGGGGCTCTGGAAACACCATATATTTT. Its translation is CASREQGGSGNTIYF. The chain uses TRBV6-5 and TRBJ1-3, with 7 bases that match TRBD1. The germline V gene encodes CDR1 MNHEY and CDR2 SVGAGI. Trimming at V came to 8 bases and at J to 0 bases, leaving 7 bases not matched to a gene. The length of the CDR3 is 15 residues.

The CDR3 sequence: CASSYQQWTAYNEQFF. The CDR3 DNA reads TGTGCCAGCAGTTACCAACAATGGACTGCCTACAATGAGCAGTTCTTC. The chain is built from TRBV6-5 and TRBJ2-1, with D possibly matching TRBD2 (5 bases). The V end was cut by 2 bases, the J end by 2 bases, with 13 bases between. The CDR3 spans 16 residues. CDR1 MNHEY and CDR2 SVGAGI come from the germline V gene.

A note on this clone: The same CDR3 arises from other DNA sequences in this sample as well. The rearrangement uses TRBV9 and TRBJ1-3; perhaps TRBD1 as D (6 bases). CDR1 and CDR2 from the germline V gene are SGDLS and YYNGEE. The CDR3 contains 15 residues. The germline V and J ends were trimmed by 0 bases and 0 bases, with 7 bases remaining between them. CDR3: CASSVGQASGNTIYF. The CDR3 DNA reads TGTGCCAGCAGCGTAGGACAGGCCTCTGGAAACACCATATATTTT.

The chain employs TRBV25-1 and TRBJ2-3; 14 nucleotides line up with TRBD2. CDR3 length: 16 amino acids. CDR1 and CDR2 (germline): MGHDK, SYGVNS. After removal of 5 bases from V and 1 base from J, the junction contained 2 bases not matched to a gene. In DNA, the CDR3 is TGTGCCAGCAGTCGGACTAGCGGGGGGCGCACAGATACGCAGTATTTT. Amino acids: CASSRTSGGRTDTQYF.

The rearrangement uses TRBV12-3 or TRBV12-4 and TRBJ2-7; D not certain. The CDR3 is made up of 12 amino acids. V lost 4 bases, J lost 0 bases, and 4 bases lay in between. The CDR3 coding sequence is TGTGCCAGCAGTTCGGGCTCCTACGAGCAGTACTTC. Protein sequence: CASSSGSYEQYF.

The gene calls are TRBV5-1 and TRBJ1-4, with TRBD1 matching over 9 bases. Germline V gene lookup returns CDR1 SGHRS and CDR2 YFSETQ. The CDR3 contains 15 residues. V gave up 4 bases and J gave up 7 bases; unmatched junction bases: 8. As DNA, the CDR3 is TGCGCCAGCAGCACCCGACAGGGGGAGGGTGAAAAACTGTTTTTT. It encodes CASSTRQGEGEKLFF.

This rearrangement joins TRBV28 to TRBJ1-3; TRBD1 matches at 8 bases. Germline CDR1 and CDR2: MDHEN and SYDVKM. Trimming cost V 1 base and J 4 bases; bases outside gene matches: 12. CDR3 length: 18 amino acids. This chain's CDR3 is CASSLLSIAGGGGNTIYF. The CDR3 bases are TGTGCCAGCAGTTTATTGTCCATTGCAGGGGGCGGCGGAAACACCATATATTTT.

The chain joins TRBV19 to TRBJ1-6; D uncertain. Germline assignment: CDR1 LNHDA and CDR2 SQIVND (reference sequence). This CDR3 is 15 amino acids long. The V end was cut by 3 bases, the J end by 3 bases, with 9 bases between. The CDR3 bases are TGTGCCAGTAGTATGGGCCAGAACTATAATTCACCCCTCCACTTT. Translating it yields CASSMGQNYNSPLHF. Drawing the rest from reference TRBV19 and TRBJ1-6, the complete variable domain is DGGITQSPKYLFRKEGQNVTLSCEQNLNHDAMYWYRQDPGQGLRLIYYSQIVNDFQKGDIAEGYSVSREKKESFPLTVTSAQKNPTAFYLCASSMGQNYNSPLHFGNGTRLTVT.